The clone carrying this TCR beta chain has ten or more counts. The antigen remains undetermined. The data belong to a study of T cell responses to AZD1222 COVID-19 vaccine. Study-wide findings and caveats: Baseline seropositivity characterized only a handful of AZD1222 recipients.

Measured with immunoSEQ multiplex PCR; TCRdb has only the in-frame clones, and not every one. Of roughly 120,000 clones listed, approximately 83% are singletons. Trimming cost V 0 bases and J 4 bases, with 15 bases left between them. Germline CDR1 reads LGHNA; CDR2 reads YSLEER. This CDR3 is built from 16 residues. The chain has TRBV4-3 and TRBJ1-2; perhaps TRBD1 as D (5 bases). This clonotype was sampled from an adult in good health. This material consisted of peripheral blood, taken on day 0 of MenACWY control vaccination. This chain's CDR3 is CASSQELGVSGYGYTF. The CDR3 nucleotides read TGCGCCAGCAGCCAAGAGTTGGGGGTGTCCGGCTATGGCTACACCTTC.